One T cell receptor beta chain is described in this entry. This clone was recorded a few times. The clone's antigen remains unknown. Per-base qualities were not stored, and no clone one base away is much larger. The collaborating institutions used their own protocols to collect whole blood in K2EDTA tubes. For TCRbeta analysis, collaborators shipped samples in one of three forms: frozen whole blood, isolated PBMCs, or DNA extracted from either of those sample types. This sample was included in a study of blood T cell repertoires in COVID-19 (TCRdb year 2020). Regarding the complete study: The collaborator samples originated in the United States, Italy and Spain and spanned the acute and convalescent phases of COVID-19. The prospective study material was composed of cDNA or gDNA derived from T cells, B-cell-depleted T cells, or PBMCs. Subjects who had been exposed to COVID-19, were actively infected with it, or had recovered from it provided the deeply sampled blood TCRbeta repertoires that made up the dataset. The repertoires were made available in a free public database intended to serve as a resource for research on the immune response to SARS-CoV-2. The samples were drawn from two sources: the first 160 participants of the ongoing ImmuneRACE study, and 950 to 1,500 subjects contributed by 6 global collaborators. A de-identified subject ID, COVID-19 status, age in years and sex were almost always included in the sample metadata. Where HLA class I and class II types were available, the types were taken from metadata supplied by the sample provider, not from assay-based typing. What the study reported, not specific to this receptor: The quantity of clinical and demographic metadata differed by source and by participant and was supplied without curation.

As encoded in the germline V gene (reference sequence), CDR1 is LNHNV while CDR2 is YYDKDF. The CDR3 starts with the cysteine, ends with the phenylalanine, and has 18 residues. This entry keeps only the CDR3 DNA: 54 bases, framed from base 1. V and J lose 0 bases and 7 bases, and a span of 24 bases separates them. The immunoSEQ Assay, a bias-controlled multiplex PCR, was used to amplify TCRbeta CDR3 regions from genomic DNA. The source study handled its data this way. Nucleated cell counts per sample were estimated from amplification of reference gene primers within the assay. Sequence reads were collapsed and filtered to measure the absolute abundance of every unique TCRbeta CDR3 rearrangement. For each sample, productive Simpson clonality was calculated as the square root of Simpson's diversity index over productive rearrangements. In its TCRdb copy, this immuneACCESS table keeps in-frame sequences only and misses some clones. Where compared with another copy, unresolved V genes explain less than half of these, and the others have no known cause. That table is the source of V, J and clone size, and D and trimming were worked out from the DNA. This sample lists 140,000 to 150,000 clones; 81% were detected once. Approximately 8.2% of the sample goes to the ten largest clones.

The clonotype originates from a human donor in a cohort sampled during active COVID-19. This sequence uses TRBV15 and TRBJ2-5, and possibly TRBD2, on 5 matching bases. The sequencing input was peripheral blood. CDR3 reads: CATSRDRRGSFFQATQYF. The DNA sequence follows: TGTGCCACCAGCAGAGATCGGAGAGGGTCCTTCTTCCAGGCGACCCAGTACTTC.